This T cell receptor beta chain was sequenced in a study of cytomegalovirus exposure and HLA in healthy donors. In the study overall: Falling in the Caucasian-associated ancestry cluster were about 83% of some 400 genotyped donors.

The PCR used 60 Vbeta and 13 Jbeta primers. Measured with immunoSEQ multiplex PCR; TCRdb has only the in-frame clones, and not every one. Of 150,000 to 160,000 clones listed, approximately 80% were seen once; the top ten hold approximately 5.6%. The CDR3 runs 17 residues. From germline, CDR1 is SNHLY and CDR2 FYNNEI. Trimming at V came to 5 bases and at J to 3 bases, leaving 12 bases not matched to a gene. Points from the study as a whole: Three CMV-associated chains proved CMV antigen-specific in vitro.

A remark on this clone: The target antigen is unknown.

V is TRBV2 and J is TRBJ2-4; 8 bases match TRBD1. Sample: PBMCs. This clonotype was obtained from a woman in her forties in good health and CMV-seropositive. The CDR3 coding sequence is TGTGCCAGCAGTAACCCAGGACAGGGTTTTGGCAAAAACATTCAGTACTTC. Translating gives CASSNPGQGFGKNIQYF.